This record concerns one TCR beta chain sequence. The antigen is unknown. V lost 8 bases to trimming and J lost 0 bases, with 13 bases between them. The germline CDR1 and CDR2 sequences are MNHNY and SVGAGI (reference sequence). This CDR3 is built from 15 residues. These data are taken from a study of early stage breast cancer tumors. Measured with immunoSEQ multiplex PCR; TCRdb has only the in-frame clones, and not every one. The sample contains several thousand clones, 55% to 75% of which appear only once. Study findings and constraints: Bulk DNA sequencing of unsorted cells missed chain pairing and markers.

The chain carries TRBV6-6 and TRBJ2-2, with a weak D call TRBD2 (6 bases). This TCR derives from a person in their sixties with breast cancer. The sequenced sample was breast tumor tissue. CDR3 protein: CASAPGLANTGELFF. CDR3 DNA: TGTGCCAGCGCCCCGGGACTCGCGAACACCGGGGAGCTGTTTTTT.